What follows are 29 T cell receptor beta chains derived from one specimen sequenced in a study of blood T cell repertoires in COVID-19 (dated by TCRdb to 2018 to 2021). Receptor amplification or capture employed the immunoSEQ multiplex PCR assay. TCRdb re-hosts the immuneACCESS table, in-frame sequences only. Its copies lack some clones; in the studies checked, an unresolved V gene accounts for under half of them, and the cause for the rest is not known. Present in this sample are some 240,000 clones, around 83% of which were seen just once. The ten top clones hold around 1.5% of the sample. The specimen sequenced was peripheral blood. Source of these receptors: a middle-aged woman who had recovered from COVID-19.

This clone was recorded a few times. This sequence joins TRBV7-9 and TRBJ1-3; 7 bases are shared with TRBD1. This CDR3 contains 18 residues. V was pared by 2 bases and J by 0 bases, with 10 bases of the junction left unmatched. Per germline, CDR1 SEHNR and CDR2 FQNEAQ (reference sequence). The CDR3 loop reads CASSLLGQPVGSGNTIYF. As DNA, the CDR3 is TGTGCCAGCAGCTTACTGGGACAGCCCGTGGGCTCTGGAAACACCATATATTTT.

As to this clone: This CDR3 is also generated by other DNA sequences in the sample. The chain recombines TRBV6-2 or TRBV6-3 with TRBJ1-5; D is undetermined. V was clipped by 2 bases and J by 4 bases, with 6 bases between them. This CDR3 is built from 13 residues. Germline V gives CDR1 MNHEY, CDR2 SVGEGT. CDR3 sequence reads: CASSYGGNQPQHF. Written as DNA, the CDR3 is TGTGCCAGCAGTTACGGAGGGAATCAGCCCCAGCATTTT.

The V and J genes are TRBV24-1 and TRBJ2-5; 9 positions agree with TRBD2. Germline assignment: CDR1 KGHDR and CDR2 SFDVKD. Trimming took 4 bases from V and 4 from J; bases not matched to a gene: 6. The CDR3 contains 15 residues. Here the CDR3 reads CATSERGGGRETQYF. Here the CDR3 DNA reads TGTGCCACCAGTGAGCGGGGGGGCGGTCGAGAGACCCAGTACTTC.

V is TRBV28 and J is TRBJ2-4, with TRBD2 matching over 16 bases. CDR1 is MDHEN, CDR2 SYDVKM, per germline. The CDR3 extends over 18 amino acids. The trim removed 4 bases at V and 6 bases at J, leaving 9 bases unmatched. The CDR3 region has the DNA TGTGCCAGCAGTTCGCCGGGACTAGCGGGGGGGCCCCGAAACATTCAGTACTTC. It is translated as CASSSPGLAGGPRNIQYF.

The V call is TRBV18, the J call TRBJ2-7; D not resolved. CDR3 size: 14 residues. With 2 bases removed from V and 3 bases from J, the gap between germline ends came to 11 bases. CDR1 is KGHSH, CDR2 LQKENI, per germline. The CDR3 coding sequence is TGTGCCAGCTCACCAGCCCAGATCAGCTACGAGCAGTACTTC. Its translation is CASSPAQISYEQYF.

V usage is TRBV5-6 and J usage is TRBJ2-7; 9 bases match TRBD1. CDR1 SGHDT and CDR2 YYEEEE come from the germline V gene. This CDR3 spans 16 amino acids. J lost 6 bases, V lost 0 bases, and 10 bases had no gene match. The CDR3 nucleotides are TGTGCCAGCAGCTTGGGGCGACAGGGGGTTTTGGGCGAGCAGTACTTC. Amino acids: CASSLGRQGVLGEQYF. Drawing the rest from reference TRBV5-6 and TRBJ2-7, the complete variable domain is DAGVTQSPTHLIKTRGQQVTLRCSPKSGHDTVSWYQQALGQGPQFIFQYYEEEERQRGNFPDRFSGHQFPNYSSELNVNALLLGDSALYLCASSLGRQGVLGEQYFGPGTRLTVT.

A single count supports this clone. The J gene is TRBJ2-5, the V gene TRBV2; 10 nucleotides align to TRBD2. The CDR3 length is 15 residues. CDR1 and CDR2 from the germline V gene are SNHLY and FYNNEI. V lost 6 bases to trimming and J lost 4 bases; unmatched junction nucleotides: 8. The CDR3 loop reads CASSGAGGARETQYF. The CDR3 nucleotides are TGTGCCAGCAGCGGAGCGGGGGGGGCAAGAGAGACCCAGTACTTC.

The chain combines TRBV6-5 with TRBJ2-3, with 8 bases that match TRBD2. This CDR3 has 13 amino acids. Trimming cost V 4 bases and J 5 bases; bases outside gene matches: 2. In germline, CDR1 is MNHEY, CDR2 SVGAGI. The CDR3 bases are TGTGCCAGCAGTTCGGGAGGGGGAGATACGCAGTATTTT. Residues: CASSSGGGDTQYF.

This chain joins TRBV6-2 or TRBV6-3 and TRBJ2-7; TRBD2 matches 10 bases. The CDR3 totals 15 residues. Germline V gene data show CDR1 as MNHEY and CDR2 as SVGEGT. J was trimmed by 2 bases and V by 2 bases; bases with no gene match: 3. The CDR3 DNA follows: TGTGCCAGCAGTTACACTAGCGGGGTTCCCTACGAGCAGTACTTC. This codes for CASSYTSGVPYEQYF.

V usage is TRBV12-3 or TRBV12-4 and J usage is TRBJ1-1; unclear D gene. Deletions cut 3 bases from V and 1 base from J, with 6 bases between. This CDR3 spans 13 amino acids. The CDR3 loop is CASSLEENTEAFF. The CDR3 DNA is TGTGCCAGCAGTTTGGAGGAGAACACTGAAGCTTTCTTT.

This clone was observed a single time. This chain connects TRBV18 to TRBJ1-2; 9 positions match TRBD1. From germline, CDR1 is KGHSH and CDR2 LQKENI. Trimming removed 6 bases from V and 5 bases from J; junction bases left unmatched: 16. The CDR3 loop spans 17 amino acids. Here the CDR3 DNA reads TGTGCCAGCTCCGATTCGGGACAGGGCCTAACGGGGTATGGCTACACCTTC. It is translated as CASSDSGQGLTGYGYTF.

The chain recombines TRBV19 with TRBJ2-1; D gene ambiguous. CDR1 and CDR2 from the germline V gene are LNHDA and SQIVND (reference sequence). CDR3 length equals 12 residues. Trimming cost V 4 bases and J 5 bases, with 6 bases left between them. The CDR3 DNA sequence: TGTGCCAGTAGTACCCAGAACAATGAGCAGTTCTTC. Protein product: CASSTQNNEQFF. Full variable domain (remainder filled in from reference TRBV19 and TRBJ2-1): DGGITQSPKYLFRKEGQNVTLSCEQNLNHDAMYWYRQDPGQGLRLIYYSQIVNDFQKGDIAEGYSVSREKKESFPLTVTSAQKNPTAFYLCASSTQNNEQFFGPGTRLTVL.

Only one count was recorded for this clone. The rearrangement links TRBV7-2 to TRBJ2-1; the D gene is possibly TRBD1 (6 bases). Germline loops: CDR1 SGHTA, CDR2 FQGNSA. The CDR3 is 14 residues long. The V and J ends lost 5 bases and 0 bases respectively, with 8 bases between them. The chain's CDR3 is CASSVQGSYNEQFF. CDR3 coding DNA: TGTGCCAGCAGCGTACAGGGCTCCTACAATGAGCAGTTCTTC.

CDR3 residues: CASSWLLGQGNIQYF. In DNA form, the CDR3 reads TGTGCCAGCAGCTGGTTGCTGGGACAGGGAAACATTCAGTACTTC. This chain joins TRBV14 and TRBJ2-4; 9 bases match TRBD1. This CDR3 contains 15 residues. Trimming took 5 bases from V and 6 from J; bases not matched to a gene: 8. Germline CDR1 and CDR2: SGHDN and FVKESK.

This clone has just a few counts. This chain connects TRBV20-1 to TRBJ1-1; TRBD1 is a possible D gene (5 bases). Germline values: CDR1 DFQATT, CDR2 SNEGSKA (reference sequence). CDR3 length equals 10 residues. The V gene lost 0 bases and the J gene lost 14 bases, with 10 bases spanning the gap. The CDR3 DNA follows: TGCAGTGCTAGAGACAGGGTGGGATTCTTT. It yields the protein CSARDRVGFF.

The rearrangement uses TRBV20-1 and TRBJ2-3; tentatively, D is TRBD2 (6 bases). This CDR3 is 14 amino acids long. Germline values: CDR1 DFQATT, CDR2 SNEGSKA (reference sequence). V was shortened by 3 bases and J by 4 bases, with 14 bases between the two germline ends. The CDR3 reads CSASIGGASDTQYF. In DNA form, the CDR3 reads TGCAGTGCTAGTATCGGCGGGGCCTCAGATACGCAGTATTTT.

This clone has just one count. This rearrangement joins TRBV5-1 to TRBJ1-3; 8 bases map to TRBD1. V lost 2 bases and J lost 4; bases outside the gene matches: 2. The CDR3 is made up of 14 amino acids. CDR1 is SGHRS and CDR2 is YFSETQ in the germline V gene. The CDR3 region is CASSLQGEGNTIYF. As DNA, the CDR3 is TGCGCCAGCAGCTTACAGGGGGAAGGAAACACCATATATTTT.

The DNA for the CDR3 is TGTGCCAGCAGCCAACAGGGTTACACCGGGGAGCTGTTTTTT. Residues: CASSQQGYTGELFF. The chain carries TRBV3-1 (or the pseudogene TRBV3-2) and TRBJ2-2, with D maybe TRBD1 (5 bases). The CDR3 spans 14 residues. Trimming removed 2 bases from V and 3 bases from J, with 7 bases in between. The germline gives CDR1 LGHDT, CDR2 YNNKEL (reference sequence).

The chain combines TRBV12-2 with TRBJ2-7; the D segment call TRBD2 is taken from the table without a DNA check. TRBV12-2 constitutes a pseudogene. The CDR3 is 16 residues long. CDR3: CASRLEEGLAKNEQYF. Here the CDR3 DNA reads TGTGCAAGTCGCTTAGAAGAGGGACTAGCTAAGAACGAGCAGTACTTC.

CDR3 bases: TGTGCCAGCAGCCAACACGGACAGCAGAACACTGAAGCTTTCTTT. It translates to CASSQHGQQNTEAFF. The gene calls are TRBV3-1 (or the pseudogene TRBV3-2) and TRBJ1-1, with TRBD1 as a possible D gene (6 bases). CDR3 size: 15 residues. From germline, CDR1 is LGHDT and CDR2 YNNKEL (reference sequence). The germline V and J ends were trimmed by 2 bases and 1 base, with 11 bases remaining between them.

CDR3 loop: CASNEISGTSGGNTGELFF. Written as DNA, the CDR3 is TGTGCCAGCAACGAAATATCCGGGACTAGCGGGGGGAACACCGGGGAGCTGTTTTTT. This sequence joins TRBV28 and TRBJ2-2; 14 bases fit TRBD2. The length of the CDR3 is 19 residues. Germline V gives CDR1 MDHEN, CDR2 SYDVKM. V lost 7 bases, J lost 1 base, and 11 bases stayed unmatched.

The rearrangement joins TRBV6-5 to TRBJ2-3; 7 nucleotides match TRBD1. The CDR3 has 14 amino acids. In germline, CDR1 is MNHEY, CDR2 SVGAGI. Germline trimming cut 6 bases from V and 6 bases from J; bases unmatched to any gene: 9. The CDR3 DNA follows: TGTGCCAGCAGCCGGGACAGAATTTTGGATACGCAGTATTTT. It translates to CASSRDRILDTQYF.

The chain recombines TRBV3-1 (or the pseudogene TRBV3-2) with TRBJ1-6; weak D call: TRBD1 (5 bases). With 0 bases removed from V and 8 bases from J, the gap between germline ends came to 11 bases. The CDR3 is made up of 15 amino acids. CDR1 is LGHDT, CDR2 YNNKEL, per germline (reference sequence). The CDR3 DNA reads as TGTGCCAGCAGCCAAGAGGGCAGGGTATATTCACCCCTCCACTTT. It translates to CASSQEGRVYSPLHF.

This chain connects TRBV5-6 to TRBJ1-1, with 10 nucleotides matching TRBD1. This CDR3 contains 16 residues. The germline V gene encodes CDR1 SGHDT and CDR2 YYEEEE. J lost 5 bases, V lost 0 bases, and 7 bases had no gene match. CDR3 region: CASSLVDRGPGTEAFF. The CDR3 DNA follows: TGTGCCAGCAGCTTGGTTGACAGGGGGCCGGGTACTGAAGCTTTCTTT.

This chain uses TRBV6-5 with TRBJ2-3; 13 bases are a match to TRBD2. Germline trimming cut 4 bases from V and 10 bases from J; bases unmatched to any gene: 2. Germline-derived CDR1 and CDR2 are MNHEY and SVGAGI. The CDR3 covers 13 residues. The CDR3 bases are TGTGCCAGCAGTTTAGGACTAGCGGGGGCGCAGTATTTT. Translated, it gives CASSLGLAGAQYF.

V is TRBV19 and J is TRBJ2-7; TRBD1 might be the D (6 bases). V was cut by 4 bases and J by 6 bases, with 13 bases left in between. The CDR3 sequence is 13 residues long. The germline V gene encodes CDR1 LNHDA and CDR2 SQIVND (reference sequence). CDR3: CASSSTGSGEQYF. The CDR3 coding sequence is TGTGCCAGTAGTAGCACAGGGTCCGGCGAGCAGTACTTC.

The gene calls are TRBV6-2 or TRBV6-3 and TRBJ1-2; 7 nucleotides align to TRBD1. The CDR3 is made up of 15 amino acids. In germline, CDR1 is MNHEY, CDR2 SVGEGT. With V trimmed by 4 bases and J by 3 bases, 8 bases remained unmatched. CDR3 bases: TGTGCCAGCAGTTTTGCGACAGGGACCGACTATGGCTACACCTTC. This encodes CASSFATGTDYGYTF.

This rearrangement joins TRBV6-5 to TRBJ1-2, with a weak D call TRBD1 (5 bases). The V gene lost 2 bases and the J gene lost 8 bases, with 15 bases spanning the gap. The CDR3 is made up of 14 amino acids. The V gene's germline CDR1 is MNHEY and CDR2 SVGAGI. CDR3 sequence: CASSYDPGRVGYTF. The CDR3 bases are TGTGCCAGCAGTTACGACCCAGGGAGGGTAGGCTACACCTTC.

The gene calls are TRBV16 and TRBJ1-6, with D possibly being TRBD1 (6 bases). Trimming removed 2 bases from V and 10 bases from J, with 21 bases in between. Germline values: CDR1 KGHSY, CDR2 FQNENV. The CDR3 length is 17 residues. The CDR3 region has the DNA TGTGCCAGCAGCCAACCCCCGGAAGTCAGGGGTGAATCACCCCTCCACTTT. Amino acid sequence: CASSQPPEVRGESPLHF.